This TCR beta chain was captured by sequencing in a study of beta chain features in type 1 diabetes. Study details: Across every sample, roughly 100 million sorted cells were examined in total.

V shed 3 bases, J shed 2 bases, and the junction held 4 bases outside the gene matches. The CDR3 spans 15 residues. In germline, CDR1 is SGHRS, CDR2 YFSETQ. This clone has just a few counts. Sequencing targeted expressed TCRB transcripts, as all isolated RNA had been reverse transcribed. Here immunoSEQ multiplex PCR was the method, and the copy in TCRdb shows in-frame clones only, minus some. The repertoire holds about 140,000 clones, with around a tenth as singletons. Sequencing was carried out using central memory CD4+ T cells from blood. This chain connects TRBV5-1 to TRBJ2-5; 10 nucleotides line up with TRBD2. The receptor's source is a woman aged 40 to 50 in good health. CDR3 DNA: TGCGCCAGCAGCTCTGGACTAGCGGAGCAAGAGACCCAGTACTTC. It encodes CASSSGLAEQETQYF.